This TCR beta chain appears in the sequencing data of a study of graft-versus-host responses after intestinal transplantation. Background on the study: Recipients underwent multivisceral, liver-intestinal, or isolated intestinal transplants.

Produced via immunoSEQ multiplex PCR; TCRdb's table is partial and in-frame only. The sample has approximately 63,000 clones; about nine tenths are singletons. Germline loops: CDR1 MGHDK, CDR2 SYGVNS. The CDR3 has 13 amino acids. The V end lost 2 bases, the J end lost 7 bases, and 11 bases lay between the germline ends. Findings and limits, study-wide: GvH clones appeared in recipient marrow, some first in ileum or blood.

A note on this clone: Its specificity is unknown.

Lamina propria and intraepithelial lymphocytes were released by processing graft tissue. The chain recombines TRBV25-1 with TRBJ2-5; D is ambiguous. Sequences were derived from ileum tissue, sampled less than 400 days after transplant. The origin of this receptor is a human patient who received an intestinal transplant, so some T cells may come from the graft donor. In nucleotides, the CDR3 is TGTGCCAGCAGTGAAGACGACTGGGGGACCCAGTACTTC. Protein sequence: CASSEDDWGTQYF.